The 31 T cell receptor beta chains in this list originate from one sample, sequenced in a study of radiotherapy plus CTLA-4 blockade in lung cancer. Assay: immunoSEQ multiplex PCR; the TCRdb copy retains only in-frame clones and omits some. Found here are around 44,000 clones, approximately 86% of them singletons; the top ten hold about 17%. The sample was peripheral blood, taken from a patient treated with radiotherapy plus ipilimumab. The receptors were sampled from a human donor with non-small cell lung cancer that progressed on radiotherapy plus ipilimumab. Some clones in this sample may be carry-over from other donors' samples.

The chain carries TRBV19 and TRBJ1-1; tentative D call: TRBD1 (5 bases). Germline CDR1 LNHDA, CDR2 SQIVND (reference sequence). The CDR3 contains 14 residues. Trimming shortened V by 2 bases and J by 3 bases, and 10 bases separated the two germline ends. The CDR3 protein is CASSIWGEDTEAFF. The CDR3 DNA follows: TGTGCCAGTAGTATATGGGGGGAAGACACTGAAGCTTTCTTT.

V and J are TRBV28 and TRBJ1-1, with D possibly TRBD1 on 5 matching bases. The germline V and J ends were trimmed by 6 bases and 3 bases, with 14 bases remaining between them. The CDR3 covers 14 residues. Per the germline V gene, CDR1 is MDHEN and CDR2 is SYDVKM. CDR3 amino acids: CASRRLGPDTEAFF. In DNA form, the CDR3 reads TGTGCCAGCAGACGACTGGGGCCAGACACTGAAGCTTTCTTT.

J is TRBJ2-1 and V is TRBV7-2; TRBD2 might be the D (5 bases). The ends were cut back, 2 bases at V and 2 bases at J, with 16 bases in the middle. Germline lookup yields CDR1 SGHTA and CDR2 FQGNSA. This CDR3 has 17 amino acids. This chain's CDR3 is CASSLIARPEPYNEQFF. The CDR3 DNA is TGTGCCAGCAGCTTAATAGCGAGACCAGAGCCCTACAATGAGCAGTTCTTC.

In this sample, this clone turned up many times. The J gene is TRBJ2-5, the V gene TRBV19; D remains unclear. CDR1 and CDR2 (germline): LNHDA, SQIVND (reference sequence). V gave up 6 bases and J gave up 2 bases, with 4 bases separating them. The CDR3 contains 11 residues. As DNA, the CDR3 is TGTGCCAGTAGACAGCAAGAGACCCAGTACTTC. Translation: CASRQQETQYF.

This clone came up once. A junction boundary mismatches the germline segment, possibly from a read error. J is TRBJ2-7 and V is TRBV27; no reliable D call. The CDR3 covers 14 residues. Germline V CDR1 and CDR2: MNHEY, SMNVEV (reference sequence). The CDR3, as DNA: TGTACCAGCAGCCCCGATAGAAACTCCTACGAGCAGTACTTC. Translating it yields CTSSPDRNSYEQYF.

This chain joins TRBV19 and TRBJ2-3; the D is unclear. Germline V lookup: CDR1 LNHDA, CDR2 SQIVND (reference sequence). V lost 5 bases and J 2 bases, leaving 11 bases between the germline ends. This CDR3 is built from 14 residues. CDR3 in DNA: TGTGCCAGTAGTCCTCGGGTCGCCACAGATACGCAGTATTTT. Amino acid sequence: CASSPRVATDTQYF. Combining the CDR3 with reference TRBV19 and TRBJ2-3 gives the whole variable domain DGGITQSPKYLFRKEGQNVTLSCEQNLNHDAMYWYRQDPGQGLRLIYYSQIVNDFQKGDIAEGYSVSREKKESFPLTVTSAQKNPTAFYLCASSPRVATDTQYFGPGTRLTVL.

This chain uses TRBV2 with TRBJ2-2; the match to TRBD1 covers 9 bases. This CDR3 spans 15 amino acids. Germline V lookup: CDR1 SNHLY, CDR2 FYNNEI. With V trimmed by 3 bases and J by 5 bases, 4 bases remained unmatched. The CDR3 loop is CASSEDRGKTGELFF. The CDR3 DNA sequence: TGTGCCAGCAGTGAGGACAGGGGTAAAACCGGGGAGCTGTTTTTT.

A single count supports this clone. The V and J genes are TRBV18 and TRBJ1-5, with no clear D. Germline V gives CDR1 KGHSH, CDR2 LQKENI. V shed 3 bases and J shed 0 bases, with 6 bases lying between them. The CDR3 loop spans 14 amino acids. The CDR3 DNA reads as TGTGCCAGCTCACCGAGCAATAGCAATCAGCCCCAGCATTTT. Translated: CASSPSNSNQPQHF.

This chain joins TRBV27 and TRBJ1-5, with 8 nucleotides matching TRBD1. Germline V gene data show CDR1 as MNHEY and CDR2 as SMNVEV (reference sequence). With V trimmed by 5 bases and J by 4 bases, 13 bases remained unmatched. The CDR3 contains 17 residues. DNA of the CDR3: TGTGCCAGCAGTCCCGGACAGGGAGTAACTCGGAATCAGCCCCAGCATTTT. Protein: CASSPGQGVTRNQPQHF.

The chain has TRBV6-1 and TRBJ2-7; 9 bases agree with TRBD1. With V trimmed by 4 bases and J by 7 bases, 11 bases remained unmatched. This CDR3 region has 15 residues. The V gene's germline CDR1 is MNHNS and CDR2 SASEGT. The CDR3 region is CASSAPGQGAGEQYF. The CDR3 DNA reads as TGTGCCAGCAGTGCTCCGGGACAGGGAGCGGGGGAGCAGTACTTC.

The CDR3 protein is CASSNGPSGGANEQFF. CDR3 nucleotide sequence: TGCGCCAGCAGCAACGGACCTAGCGGGGGGGCCAATGAGCAGTTCTTC. The V and J genes are TRBV5-1 and TRBJ2-1; 12 bases match TRBD2. The germline V gene has CDR1 SGHRS and CDR2 YFSETQ. The CDR3 is 16 residues long. The V segment lost 4 bases and the J segment 6 bases; nucleotides outside the gene matches: 8. The complete variable domain, with remaining parts taken from reference TRBV5-1 and TRBJ2-1, reads KAGVTQTPRYLIKTRGQQVTLSCSPISGHRSVSWYQQTPGQGLQFLFEYFSETQRNKGNFPGRFSGRQFSNSRSEMNVSTLELGDSALYLCASSNGPSGGANEQFFGPGTRLTVL.

The CDR3, as DNA: TGTGCCAGCAGCGTAGGACTAGGTAGCAATCAGCCCCAGCATTTT. Translating it yields CASSVGLGSNQPQHF. The gene calls are TRBV9 and TRBJ1-5; D is uncertain. The length of the CDR3 is 15 residues. Trimming removed 0 bases at V and 0 bases at J, with 7 bases between. Germline V gene lookup returns CDR1 SGDLS and CDR2 YYNGEE.

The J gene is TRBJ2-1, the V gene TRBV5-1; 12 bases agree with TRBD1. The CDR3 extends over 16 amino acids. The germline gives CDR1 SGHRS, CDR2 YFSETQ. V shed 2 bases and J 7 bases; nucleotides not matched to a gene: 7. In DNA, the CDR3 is TGCGCCAGCAGCTTTACGGGACAGGGGGCTAATAATGAGCAGTTCTTC. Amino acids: CASSFTGQGANNEQFF. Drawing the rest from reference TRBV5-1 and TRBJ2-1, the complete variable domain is KAGVTQTPRYLIKTRGQQVTLSCSPISGHRSVSWYQQTPGQGLQFLFEYFSETQRNKGNFPGRFSGRQFSNSRSEMNVSTLELGDSALYLCASSFTGQGANNEQFFGPGTRLTVL.

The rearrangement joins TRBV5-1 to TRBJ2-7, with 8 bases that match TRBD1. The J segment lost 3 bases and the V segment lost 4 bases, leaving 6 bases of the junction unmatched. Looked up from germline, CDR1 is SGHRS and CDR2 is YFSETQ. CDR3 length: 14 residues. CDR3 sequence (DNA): TGCGCCAGCAGCATAAGGACAGGGCGCTACGAGCAGTACTTC. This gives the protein CASSIRTGRYEQYF.

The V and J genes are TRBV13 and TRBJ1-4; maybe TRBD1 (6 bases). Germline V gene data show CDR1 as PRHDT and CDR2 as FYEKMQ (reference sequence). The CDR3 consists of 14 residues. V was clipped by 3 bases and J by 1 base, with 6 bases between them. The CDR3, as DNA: TGTGCCAGCAGCTTCAGGGGAACTAATGAAAAACTGTTTTTT. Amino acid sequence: CASSFRGTNEKLFF.

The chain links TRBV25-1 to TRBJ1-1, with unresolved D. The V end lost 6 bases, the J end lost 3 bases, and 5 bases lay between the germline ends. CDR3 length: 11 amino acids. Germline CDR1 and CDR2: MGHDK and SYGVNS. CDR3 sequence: CASSRYTEAFF. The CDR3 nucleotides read TGTGCCAGCAGCCGTTACACTGAAGCTTTCTTT.

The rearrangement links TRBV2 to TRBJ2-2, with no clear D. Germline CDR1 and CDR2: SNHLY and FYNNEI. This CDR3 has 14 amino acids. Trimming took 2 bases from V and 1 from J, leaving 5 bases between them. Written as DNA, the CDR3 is TGTGCCAGCAGTGAACTAGAGAACACCGGGGAGCTGTTTTTT. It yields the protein CASSELENTGELFF.

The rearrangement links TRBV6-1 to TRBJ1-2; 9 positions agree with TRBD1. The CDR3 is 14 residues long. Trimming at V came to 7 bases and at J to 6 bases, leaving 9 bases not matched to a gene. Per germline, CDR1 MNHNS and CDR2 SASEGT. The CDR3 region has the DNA TGTGCCAGCACCGAATGGGACAGGGTCAATGGCTACACCTTC. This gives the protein CASTEWDRVNGYTF.

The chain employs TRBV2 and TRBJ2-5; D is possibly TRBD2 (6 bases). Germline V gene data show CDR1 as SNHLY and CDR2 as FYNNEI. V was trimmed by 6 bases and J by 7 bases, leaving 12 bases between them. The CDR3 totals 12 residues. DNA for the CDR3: TGTGCCAGCAGGGGGACTGGTACGACCCAGTACTTC. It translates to CASRGTGTTQYF.

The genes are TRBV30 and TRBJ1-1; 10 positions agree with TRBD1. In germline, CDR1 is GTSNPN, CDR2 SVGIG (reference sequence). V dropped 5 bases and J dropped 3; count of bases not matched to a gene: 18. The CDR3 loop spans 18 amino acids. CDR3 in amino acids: CAWGGYSDRGVGYTEAFF. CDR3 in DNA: TGTGCCTGGGGAGGATACTCGGACAGGGGGGTGGGTTACACTGAAGCTTTCTTT.

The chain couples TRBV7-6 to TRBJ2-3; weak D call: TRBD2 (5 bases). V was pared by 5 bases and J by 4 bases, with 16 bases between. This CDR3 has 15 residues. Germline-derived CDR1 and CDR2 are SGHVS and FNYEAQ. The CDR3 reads CASSQQSGSADTQYF. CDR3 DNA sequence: TGTGCCAGCAGCCAGCAATCGGGGAGCGCAGATACGCAGTATTTT.

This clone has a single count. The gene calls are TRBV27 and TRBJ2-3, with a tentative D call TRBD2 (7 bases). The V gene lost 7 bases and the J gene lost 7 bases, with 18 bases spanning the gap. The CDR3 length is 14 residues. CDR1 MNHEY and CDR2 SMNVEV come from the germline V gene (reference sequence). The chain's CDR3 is CASKGGGDWYTQYF. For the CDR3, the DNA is TGTGCCAGCAAAGGGGGGGGAGATTGGTATACGCAGTATTTT.

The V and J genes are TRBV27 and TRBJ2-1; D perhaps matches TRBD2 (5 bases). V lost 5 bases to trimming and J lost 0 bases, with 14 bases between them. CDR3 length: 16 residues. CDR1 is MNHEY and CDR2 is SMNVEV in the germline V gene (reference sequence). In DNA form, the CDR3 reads TGTGCCAGCAGTCCCCGAGGGAAGAGCTCCTACAATGAGCAGTTCTTC. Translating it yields CASSPRGKSSYNEQFF.

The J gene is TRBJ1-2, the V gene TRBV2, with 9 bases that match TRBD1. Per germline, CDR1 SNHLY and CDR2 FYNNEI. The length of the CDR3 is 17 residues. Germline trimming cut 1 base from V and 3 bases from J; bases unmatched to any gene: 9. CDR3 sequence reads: CASSEVGRGQGYYGYTF. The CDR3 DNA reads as TGTGCCAGCAGTGAAGTAGGGAGGGGACAGGGCTACTATGGCTACACCTTC.

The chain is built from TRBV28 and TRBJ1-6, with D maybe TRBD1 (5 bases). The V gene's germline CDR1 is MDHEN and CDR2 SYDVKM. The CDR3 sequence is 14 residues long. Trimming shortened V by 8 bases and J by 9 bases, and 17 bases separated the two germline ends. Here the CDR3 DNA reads TGTGCCAGCCGGGGGACGGGGGGGGGTTCACCCCTCCACTTT. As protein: CASRGTGGGSPLHF.

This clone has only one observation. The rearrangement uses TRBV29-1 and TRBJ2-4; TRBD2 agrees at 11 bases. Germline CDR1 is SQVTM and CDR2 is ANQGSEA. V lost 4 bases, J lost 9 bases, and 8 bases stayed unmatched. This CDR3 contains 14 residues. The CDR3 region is CSVVLAGVRAIQYF. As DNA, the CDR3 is TGCAGCGTTGTACTAGCGGGAGTGAGGGCCATTCAGTACTTC.

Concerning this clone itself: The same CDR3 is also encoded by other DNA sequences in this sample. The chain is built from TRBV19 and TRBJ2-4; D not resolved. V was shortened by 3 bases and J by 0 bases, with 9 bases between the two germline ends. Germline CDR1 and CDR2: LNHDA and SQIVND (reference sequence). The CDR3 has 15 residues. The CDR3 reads CASSISPLAKNIQYF. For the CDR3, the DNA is TGTGCCAGTAGTATTTCCCCGTTAGCCAAAAACATTCAGTACTTC.

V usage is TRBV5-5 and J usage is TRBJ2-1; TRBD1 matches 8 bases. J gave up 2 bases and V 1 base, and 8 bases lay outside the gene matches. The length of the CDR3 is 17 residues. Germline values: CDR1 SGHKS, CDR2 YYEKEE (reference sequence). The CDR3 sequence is CASSLIIGTGAYNEQFF. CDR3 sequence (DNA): TGTGCCAGCAGCTTGATAATAGGGACAGGAGCCTACAATGAGCAGTTCTTC.

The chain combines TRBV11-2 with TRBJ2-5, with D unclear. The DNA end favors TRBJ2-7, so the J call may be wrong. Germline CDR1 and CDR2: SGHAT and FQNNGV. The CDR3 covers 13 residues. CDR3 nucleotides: TGTGCCAGCAGCTCGGGTATAGGCTACGAGCAGTACTTC. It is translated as CASSSGIGYEQYF.

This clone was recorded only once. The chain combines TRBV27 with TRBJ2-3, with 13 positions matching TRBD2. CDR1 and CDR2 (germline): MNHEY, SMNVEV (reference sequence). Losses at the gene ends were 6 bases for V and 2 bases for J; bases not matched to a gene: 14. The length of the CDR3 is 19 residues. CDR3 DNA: TGTGCCAGCAGCAGCCTAAAACTAGCGGGGGGGCCGAACACAGATACGCAGTATTTT. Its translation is CASSSLKLAGGPNTDTQYF.

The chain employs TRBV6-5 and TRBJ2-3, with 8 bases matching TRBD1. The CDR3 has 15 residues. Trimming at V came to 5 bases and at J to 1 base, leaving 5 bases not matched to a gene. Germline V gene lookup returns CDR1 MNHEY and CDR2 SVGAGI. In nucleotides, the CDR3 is TGTGCCAGCAGTAAGCCGGGACAGGGCACAGATACGCAGTATTTT. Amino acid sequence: CASSKPGQGTDTQYF.